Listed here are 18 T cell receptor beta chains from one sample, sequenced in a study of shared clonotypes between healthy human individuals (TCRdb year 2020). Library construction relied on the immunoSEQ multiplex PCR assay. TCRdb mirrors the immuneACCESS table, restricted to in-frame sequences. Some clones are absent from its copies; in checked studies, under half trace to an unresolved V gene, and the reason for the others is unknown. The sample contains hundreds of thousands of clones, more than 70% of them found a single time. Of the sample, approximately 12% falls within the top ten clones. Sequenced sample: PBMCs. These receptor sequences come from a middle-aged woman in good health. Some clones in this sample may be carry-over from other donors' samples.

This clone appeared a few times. CDR3 bases: TGTGCCAGCTCACCACCCGAGGGAGGTGGCTACACCTTC. It encodes CASSPPEGGGYTF. V usage is TRBV18 and J usage is TRBJ1-2; D gene uncertain. Germline V lookup: CDR1 KGHSH, CDR2 LQKENI. This CDR3 has 13 amino acids. Trimming stripped 0 bases from V and 7 bases from J, with 9 bases between.

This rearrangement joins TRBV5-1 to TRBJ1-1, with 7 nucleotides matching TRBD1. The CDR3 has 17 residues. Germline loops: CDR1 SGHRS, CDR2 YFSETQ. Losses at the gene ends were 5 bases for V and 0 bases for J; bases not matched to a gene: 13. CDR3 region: CASRLWTGHGLNTEAFF. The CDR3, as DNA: TGCGCCAGCAGACTATGGACAGGCCACGGGCTGAACACTGAAGCTTTCTTT.

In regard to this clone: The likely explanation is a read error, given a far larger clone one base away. CDR3 sequence reads: CASSTGLAGAAEQYF. The CDR3 bases are TGTGCCAGCAGTACTGGACTAGCGGGAGCCGCCGAGCAGTACTTC. The chain employs TRBV6-5 and TRBJ2-7; TRBD2 agrees at 13 bases. There are 15 residues in the CDR3. Unmatched junction bases numbered 7, after V lost 5 bases and J lost 6 bases. Germline V CDR1 and CDR2: MNHEY, SVGAGI.

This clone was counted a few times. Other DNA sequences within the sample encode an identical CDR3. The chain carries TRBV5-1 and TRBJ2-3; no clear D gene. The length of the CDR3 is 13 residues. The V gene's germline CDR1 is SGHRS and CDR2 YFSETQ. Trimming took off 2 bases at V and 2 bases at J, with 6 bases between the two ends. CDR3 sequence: CASSLGATDTQYF. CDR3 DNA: TGCGCCAGCAGCTTAGGAGCCACAGATACGCAGTATTTT.

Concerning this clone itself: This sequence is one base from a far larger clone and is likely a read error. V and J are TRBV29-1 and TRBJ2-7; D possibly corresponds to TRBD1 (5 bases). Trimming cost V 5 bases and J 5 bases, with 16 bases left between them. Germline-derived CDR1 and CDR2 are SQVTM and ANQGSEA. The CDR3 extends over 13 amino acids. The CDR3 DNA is TGCAGCGTTCTGATGCAGGGTGCGGACGAGCAGTACTTC. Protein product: CSVLMQGADEQYF.

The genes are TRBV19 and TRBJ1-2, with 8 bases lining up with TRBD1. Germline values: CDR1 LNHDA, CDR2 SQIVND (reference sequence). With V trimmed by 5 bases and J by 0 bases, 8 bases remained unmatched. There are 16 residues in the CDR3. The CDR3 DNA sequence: TGTGCCAGTAGTCCTGGACAGGGAGGGACTAACTATGGCTACACCTTC. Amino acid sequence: CASSPGQGGTNYGYTF.

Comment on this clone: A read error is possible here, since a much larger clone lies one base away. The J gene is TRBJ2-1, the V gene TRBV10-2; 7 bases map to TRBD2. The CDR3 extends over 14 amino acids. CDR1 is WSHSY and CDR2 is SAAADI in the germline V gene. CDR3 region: CASRLAGPSNGQFF. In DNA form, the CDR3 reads TGCGCCAGCCGACTAGCCGGCCCCTCGAATGGGCAGTTCTTC.

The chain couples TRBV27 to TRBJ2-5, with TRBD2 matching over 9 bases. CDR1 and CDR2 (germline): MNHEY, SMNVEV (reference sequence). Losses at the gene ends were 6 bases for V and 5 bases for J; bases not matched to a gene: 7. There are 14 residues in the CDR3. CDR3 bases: TGTGCCAGCAGCGGCGGGAGGGCCGTTGAGACCCAGTACTTC. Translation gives CASSGGRAVETQYF.

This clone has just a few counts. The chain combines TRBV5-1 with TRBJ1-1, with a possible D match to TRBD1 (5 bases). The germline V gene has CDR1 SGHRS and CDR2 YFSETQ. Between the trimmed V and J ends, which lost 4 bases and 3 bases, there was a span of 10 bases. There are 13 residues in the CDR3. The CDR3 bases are TGCGCCAGCAGCGCGGACATATACACTGAAGCTTTCTTT. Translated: CASSADIYTEAFF.

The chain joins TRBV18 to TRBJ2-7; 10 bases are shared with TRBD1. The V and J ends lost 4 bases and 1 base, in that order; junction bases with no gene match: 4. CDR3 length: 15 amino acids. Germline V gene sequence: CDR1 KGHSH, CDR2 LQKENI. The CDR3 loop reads CASSQGQGISYEQYF. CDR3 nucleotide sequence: TGTGCCAGCTCACAGGGACAGGGGATTTCCTACGAGCAGTACTTC.

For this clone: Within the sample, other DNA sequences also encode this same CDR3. Here the CDR3 reads CATSRDLGATNEKLFF. As DNA, the CDR3 is TGTGCCACCAGCAGAGATTTGGGTGCAACTAATGAAAAACTGTTTTTT. J is TRBJ1-4 and V is TRBV15; no firm D call. The CDR3 contains 16 residues. V dropped 0 bases and J dropped 0 bases, with 8 bases sitting between them. CDR1 is LNHNV, CDR2 YYDKDF, per germline (reference sequence).

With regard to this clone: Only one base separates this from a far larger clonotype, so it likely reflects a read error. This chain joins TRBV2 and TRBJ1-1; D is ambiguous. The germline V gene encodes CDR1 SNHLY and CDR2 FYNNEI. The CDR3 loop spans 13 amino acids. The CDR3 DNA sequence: TGTGCCGGCAGTGAAGAGACTGGAGAGTTGGCTTTCTTT. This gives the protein CAGSEETGELAFF.

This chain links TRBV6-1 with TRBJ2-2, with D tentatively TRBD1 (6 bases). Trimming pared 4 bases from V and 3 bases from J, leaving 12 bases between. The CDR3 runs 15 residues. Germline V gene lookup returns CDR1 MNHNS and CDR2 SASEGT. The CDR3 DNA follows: TGTGCCAGCAGTGCCCTCAGGACAGACACCGGGGAGCTGTTTTTT. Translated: CASSALRTDTGELFF.

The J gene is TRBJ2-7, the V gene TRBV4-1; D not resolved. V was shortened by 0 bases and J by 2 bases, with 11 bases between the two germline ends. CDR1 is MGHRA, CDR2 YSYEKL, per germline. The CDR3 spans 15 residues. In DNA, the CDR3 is TGCGCCAGCAGCCAAGATCTGGCCAGTCCCTACGAGCAGTACTTC. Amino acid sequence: CASSQDLASPYEQYF.

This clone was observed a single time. CDR3 in amino acids: CSVEGRQGPPYEQYF. As DNA, the CDR3 is TGCAGCGTTGAAGGGAGACAGGGTCCCCCCTACGAGCAGTACTTC. The V and J genes are TRBV29-1 and TRBJ2-7, with TRBD1 identical over 7 bases. The CDR3 runs 15 residues. CDR1 and CDR2 from the germline V gene are SQVTM and ANQGSEA. Trimming at V came to 1 base and at J to 2 bases, leaving 8 bases not matched to a gene.

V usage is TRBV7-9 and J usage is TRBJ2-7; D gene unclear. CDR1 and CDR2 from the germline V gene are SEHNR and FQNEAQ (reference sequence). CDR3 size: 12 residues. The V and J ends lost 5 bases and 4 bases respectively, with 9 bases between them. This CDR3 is CASSLQQYEQYF. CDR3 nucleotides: TGTGCCAGCAGCCTACAGCAATACGAGCAGTACTTC.

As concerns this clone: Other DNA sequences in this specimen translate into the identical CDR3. The CDR3 DNA follows: TGTGCCAGCTCACCACCGGGACTAGCGGGAAATGAGCAGTTCTTC. Amino acids: CASSPPGLAGNEQFF. The rearrangement uses TRBV18 and TRBJ2-1, with 13 bases matching TRBD2. This CDR3 has 15 amino acids. The germline gives CDR1 KGHSH, CDR2 LQKENI. Germline trimming cut 0 bases from V and 7 bases from J; bases unmatched to any gene: 0.

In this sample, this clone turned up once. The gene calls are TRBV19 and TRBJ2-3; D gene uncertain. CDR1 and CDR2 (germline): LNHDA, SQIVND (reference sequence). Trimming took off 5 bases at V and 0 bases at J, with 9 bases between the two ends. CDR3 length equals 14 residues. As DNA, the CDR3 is TGTGCCAGTAGTGCGTTCTCTAGCACAGATACGCAGTATTTT. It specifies CASSAFSSTDTQYF.